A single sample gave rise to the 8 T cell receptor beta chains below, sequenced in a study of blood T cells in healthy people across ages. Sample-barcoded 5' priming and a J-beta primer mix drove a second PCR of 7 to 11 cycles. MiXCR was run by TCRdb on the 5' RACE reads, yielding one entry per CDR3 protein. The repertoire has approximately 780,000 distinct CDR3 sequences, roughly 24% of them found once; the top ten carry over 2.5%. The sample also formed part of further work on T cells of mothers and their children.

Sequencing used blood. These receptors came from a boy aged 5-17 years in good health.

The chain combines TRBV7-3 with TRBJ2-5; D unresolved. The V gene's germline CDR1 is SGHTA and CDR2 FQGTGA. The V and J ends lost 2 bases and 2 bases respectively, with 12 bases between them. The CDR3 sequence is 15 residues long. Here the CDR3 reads CASSLGPAGQETQYF. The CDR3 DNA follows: TGTGCCAGCAGCTTAGGGCCCGCTGGGCAAGAGACCCAGTACTTC.

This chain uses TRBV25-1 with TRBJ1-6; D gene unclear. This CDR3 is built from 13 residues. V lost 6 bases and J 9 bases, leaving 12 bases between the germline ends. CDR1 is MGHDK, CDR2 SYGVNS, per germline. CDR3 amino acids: CASSPLGVSPLHF. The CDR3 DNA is TGTGCCAGCAGCCCACTCGGCGTTTCACCCCTCCACTTT.

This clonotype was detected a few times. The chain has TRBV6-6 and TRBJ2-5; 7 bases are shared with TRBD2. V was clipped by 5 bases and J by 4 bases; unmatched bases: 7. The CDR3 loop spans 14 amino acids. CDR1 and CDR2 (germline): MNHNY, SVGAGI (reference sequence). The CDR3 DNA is TGTGCCAGCAGTCCGAGTGAGCGGGGAGAGACCCAGTACTTC. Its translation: CASSPSERGETQYF.

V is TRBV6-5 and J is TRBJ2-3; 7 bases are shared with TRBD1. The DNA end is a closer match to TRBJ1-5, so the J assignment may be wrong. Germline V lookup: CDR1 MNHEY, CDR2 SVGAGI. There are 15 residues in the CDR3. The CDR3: CASSYWRGRPDTQHF. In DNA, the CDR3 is TGTGCCAGCAGTTACTGGAGGGGGCGACCAGATACGCAGCATTTT.

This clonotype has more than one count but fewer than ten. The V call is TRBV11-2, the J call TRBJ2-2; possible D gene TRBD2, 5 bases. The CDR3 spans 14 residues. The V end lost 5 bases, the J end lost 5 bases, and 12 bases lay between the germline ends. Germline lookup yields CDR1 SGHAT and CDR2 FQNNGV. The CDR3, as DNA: TGTGCCAGCAGCCCCATCCGAGGGACCGGGGAGCTGTTTTTT. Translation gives CASSPIRGTGELFF.

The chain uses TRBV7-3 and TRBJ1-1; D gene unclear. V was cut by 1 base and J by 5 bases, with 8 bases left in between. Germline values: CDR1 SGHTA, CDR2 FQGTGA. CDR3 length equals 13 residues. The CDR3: CASSLIMRTEAFF. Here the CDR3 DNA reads TGTGCCAGCAGCTTAATAATGAGAACTGAAGCTTTCTTT.

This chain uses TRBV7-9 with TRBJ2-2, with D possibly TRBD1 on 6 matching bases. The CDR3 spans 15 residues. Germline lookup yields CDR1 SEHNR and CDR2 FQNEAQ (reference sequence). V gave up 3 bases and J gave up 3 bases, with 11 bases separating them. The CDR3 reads CASSFAGVHTGELFF. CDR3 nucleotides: TGTGCCAGCAGCTTCGCAGGGGTGCACACCGGGGAGCTGTTTTTT. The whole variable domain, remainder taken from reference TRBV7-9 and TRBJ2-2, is DTGVSQNPRHKITKRGQNVTFRCDPISEHNRLYWYRQTLGQGPEFLTYFQNEAQLEKSRLLSDRFSAERPKGSFSTLEIQRTEQGDSAMYLCASSFAGVHTGELFFGEGSRLTVL.

This chain's CDR3 is CSARAPSMGTQYF. The CDR3, as DNA: TGCAGTGCTAGGGCGCCTAGCATGGGTACGCAGTATTTT. The chain combines TRBV20-1 with TRBJ2-3; the D gene is possibly TRBD2 (5 bases). The germline V gene encodes CDR1 DFQATT and CDR2 SNEGSKA (reference sequence). V was shortened by 3 bases and J by 8 bases, with 15 bases between the two germline ends. This CDR3 is built from 13 residues.